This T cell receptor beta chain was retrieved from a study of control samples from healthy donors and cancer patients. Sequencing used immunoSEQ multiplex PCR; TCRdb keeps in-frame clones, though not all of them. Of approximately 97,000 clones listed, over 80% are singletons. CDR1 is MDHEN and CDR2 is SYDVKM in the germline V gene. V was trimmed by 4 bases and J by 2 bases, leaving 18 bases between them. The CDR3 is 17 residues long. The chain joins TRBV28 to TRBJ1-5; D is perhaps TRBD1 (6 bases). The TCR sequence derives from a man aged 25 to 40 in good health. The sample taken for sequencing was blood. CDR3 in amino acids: CASSSLQGVGRNQPQHF. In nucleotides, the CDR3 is TGTGCCAGCAGTTCTCTACAGGGTGTGGGGCGCAATCAGCCCCAGCATTTT.